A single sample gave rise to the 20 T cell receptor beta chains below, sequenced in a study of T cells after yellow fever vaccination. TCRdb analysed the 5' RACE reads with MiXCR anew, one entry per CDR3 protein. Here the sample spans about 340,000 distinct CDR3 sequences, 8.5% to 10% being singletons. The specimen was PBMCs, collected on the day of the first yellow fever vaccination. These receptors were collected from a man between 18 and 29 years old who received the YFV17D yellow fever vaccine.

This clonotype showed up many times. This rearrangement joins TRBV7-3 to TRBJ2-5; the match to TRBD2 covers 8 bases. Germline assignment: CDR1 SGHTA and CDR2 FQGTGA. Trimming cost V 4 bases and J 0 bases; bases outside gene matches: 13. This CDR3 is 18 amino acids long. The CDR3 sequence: CASSSRPVLAGNQETQYF. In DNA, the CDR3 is TGTGCCAGCAGCTCCCGCCCGGTGTTAGCGGGGAACCAAGAGACCCAGTACTTC.

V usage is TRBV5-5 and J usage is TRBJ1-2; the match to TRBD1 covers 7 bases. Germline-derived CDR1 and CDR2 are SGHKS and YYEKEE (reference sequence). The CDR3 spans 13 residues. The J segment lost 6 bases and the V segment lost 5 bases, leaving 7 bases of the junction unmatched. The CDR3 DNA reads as TGTGCCAGCAGTCTGACAGGGCCCCATGGCTACACCTTC. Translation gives CASSLTGPHGYTF.

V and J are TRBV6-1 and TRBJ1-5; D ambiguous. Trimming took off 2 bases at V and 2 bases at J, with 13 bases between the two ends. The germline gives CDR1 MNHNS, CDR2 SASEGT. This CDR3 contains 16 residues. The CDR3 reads CASSEWHPFGNQPQHF. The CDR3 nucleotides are TGTGCCAGCAGTGAATGGCACCCCTTCGGCAATCAGCCCCAGCATTTT.

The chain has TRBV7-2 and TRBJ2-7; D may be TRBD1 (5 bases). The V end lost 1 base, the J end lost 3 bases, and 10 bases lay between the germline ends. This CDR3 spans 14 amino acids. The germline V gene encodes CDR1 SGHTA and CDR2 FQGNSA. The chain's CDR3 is CASSLGQGYYEQYV. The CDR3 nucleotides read TGTGCCAGCAGCTTAGGTCAGGGTTACTACGAGCAGTACGTC.

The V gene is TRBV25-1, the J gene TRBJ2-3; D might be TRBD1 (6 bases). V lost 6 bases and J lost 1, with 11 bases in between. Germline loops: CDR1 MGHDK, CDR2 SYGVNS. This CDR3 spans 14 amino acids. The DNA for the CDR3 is TGTGCCAGCAGGGACAGATGGGGCACAGATACGCAGTATTTT. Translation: CASRDRWGTDTQYF.

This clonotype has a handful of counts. The CDR3 nucleotides read TGCAGTGCTACCGACAGGGGGTTAGTCACTGAAGCTTTCTTT. Amino acids: CSATDRGLVTEAFF. The chain recombines TRBV20-1 with TRBJ1-1; 9 nucleotides line up with TRBD1. The CDR3 length is 14 residues. The germline CDR1 and CDR2 sequences are DFQATT and SNEGSKA (reference sequence). V dropped 4 bases and J dropped 4; count of bases not matched to a gene: 7.

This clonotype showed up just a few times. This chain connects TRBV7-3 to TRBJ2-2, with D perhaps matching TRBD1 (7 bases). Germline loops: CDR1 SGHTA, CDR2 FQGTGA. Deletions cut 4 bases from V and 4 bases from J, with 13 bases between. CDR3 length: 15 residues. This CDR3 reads CASSSSQGGTGELFF. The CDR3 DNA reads TGTGCCAGCAGCTCATCCCAGGGGGGCACCGGGGAGCTGTTTTTT.

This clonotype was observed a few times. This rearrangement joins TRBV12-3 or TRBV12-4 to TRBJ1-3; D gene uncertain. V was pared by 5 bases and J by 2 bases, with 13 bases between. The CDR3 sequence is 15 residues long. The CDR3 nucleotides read TGTGCCAGCAGTCTTATGGGAATGGCTGGAAACACCATATATTTT. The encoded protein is CASSLMGMAGNTIYF.

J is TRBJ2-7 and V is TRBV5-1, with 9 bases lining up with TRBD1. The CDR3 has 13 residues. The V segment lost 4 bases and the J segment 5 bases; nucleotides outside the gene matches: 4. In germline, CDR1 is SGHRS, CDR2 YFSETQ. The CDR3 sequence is CASSKGQGHEQYF. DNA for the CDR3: TGCGCCAGCAGCAAGGGACAGGGACACGAGCAGTACTTC.

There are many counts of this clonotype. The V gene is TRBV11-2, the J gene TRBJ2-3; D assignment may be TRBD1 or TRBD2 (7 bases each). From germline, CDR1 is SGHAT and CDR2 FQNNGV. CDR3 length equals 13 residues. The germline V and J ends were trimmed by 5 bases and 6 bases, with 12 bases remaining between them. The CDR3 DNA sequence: TGTGCCAGCAGCCAGGGGGAGGGGGATACGCAGTATTTT. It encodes CASSQGEGDTQYF.

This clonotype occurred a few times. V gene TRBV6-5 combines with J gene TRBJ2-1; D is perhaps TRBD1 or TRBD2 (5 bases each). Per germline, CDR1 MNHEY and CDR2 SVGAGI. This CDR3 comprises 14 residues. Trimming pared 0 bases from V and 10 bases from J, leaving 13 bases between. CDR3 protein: CASSYSDTRSEQFF. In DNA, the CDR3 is TGTGCCAGCAGTTACTCGGACACTAGATCGGAGCAGTTCTTC.

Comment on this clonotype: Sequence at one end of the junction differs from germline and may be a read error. The CDR3 region has the DNA TGTGCCAGCAGCTTGGGCCCTCCATCGTTCTTATACGAGCAGCACTTC. Residues: CASSLGPPSFLYEQHF. The chain combines TRBV5-6 with TRBJ2-7; D gene unclear. The CDR3 covers 16 residues. CDR1 and CDR2 (germline): SGHDT, YYEEEE.

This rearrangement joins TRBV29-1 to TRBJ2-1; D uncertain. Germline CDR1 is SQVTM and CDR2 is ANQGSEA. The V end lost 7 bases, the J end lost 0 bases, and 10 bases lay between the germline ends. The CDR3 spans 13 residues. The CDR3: CSGRRSSYNEQFF. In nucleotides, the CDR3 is TGCAGCGGTCGACGGAGCTCCTACAATGAGCAGTTCTTC.

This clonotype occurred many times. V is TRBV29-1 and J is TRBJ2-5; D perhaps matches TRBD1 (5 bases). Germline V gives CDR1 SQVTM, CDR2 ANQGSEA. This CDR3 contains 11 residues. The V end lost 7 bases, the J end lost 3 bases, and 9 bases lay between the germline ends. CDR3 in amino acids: CSGGFEETQYF. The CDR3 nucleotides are TGCAGCGGGGGCTTTGAAGAGACCCAGTACTTC.

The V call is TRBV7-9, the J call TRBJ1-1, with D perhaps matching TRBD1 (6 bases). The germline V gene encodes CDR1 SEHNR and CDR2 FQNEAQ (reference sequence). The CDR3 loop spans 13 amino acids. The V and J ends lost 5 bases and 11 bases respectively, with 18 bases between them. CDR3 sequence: CASSHYDIGGAFF. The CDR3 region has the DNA TGTGCCAGCAGCCACTATGATATAGGGGGGGCTTTCTTT.

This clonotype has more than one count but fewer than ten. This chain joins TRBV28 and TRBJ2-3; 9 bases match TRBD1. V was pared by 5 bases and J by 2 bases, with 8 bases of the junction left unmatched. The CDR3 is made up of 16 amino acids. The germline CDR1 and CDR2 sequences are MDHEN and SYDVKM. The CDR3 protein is CASSRRGTGTTDTQYF. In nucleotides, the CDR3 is TGTGCCAGCAGTCGCCGAGGGACAGGGACCACAGATACGCAGTATTTT.

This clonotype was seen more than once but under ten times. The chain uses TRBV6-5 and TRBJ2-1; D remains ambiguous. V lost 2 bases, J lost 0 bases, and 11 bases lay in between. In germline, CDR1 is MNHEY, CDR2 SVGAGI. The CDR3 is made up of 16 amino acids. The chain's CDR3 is CASSYLPRSSYNEQFF. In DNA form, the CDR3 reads TGTGCCAGCAGTTACCTGCCGAGGAGCTCCTACAATGAGCAGTTCTTC.

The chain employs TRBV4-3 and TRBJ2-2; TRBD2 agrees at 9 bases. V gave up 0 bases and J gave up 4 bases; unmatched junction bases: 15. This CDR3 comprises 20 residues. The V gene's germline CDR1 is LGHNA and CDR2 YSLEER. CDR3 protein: CASSQERRGGGWKFTGELFF. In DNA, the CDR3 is TGCGCCAGCAGCCAAGAGAGGCGCGGGGGGGGCTGGAAGTTCACCGGGGAGCTGTTTTTT.

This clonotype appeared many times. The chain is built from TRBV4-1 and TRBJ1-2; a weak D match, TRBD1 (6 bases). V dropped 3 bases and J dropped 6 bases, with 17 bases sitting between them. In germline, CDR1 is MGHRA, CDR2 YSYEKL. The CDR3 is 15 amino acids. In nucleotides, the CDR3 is TGCGCCAGCAGCCAGAGGGGGGGAGTTGAGAATGGCTACACCTTC. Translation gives CASSQRGGVENGYTF.

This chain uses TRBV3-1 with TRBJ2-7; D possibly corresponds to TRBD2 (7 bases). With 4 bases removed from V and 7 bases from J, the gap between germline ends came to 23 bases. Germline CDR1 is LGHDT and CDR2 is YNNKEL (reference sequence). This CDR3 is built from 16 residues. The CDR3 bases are TGTGCCAGCAGCCGCTCGAGAGGGGGGGCGCAGAGAGAGCAGTACTTC. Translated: CASSRSRGGAQREQYF.